The 8 T cell receptor beta chains given below trace back to one sample, sequenced in a study of CD8 T cells in Susac syndrome. RNA in amounts of roughly 0.5 to 1 ug was reverse transcribed with random hexamers. Each CDR3 protein gets one entry after TCRdb re-called the immunoSEQ multiplex PCR reads with MiXCR. The table lists 92,000 or so distinct CDR3 sequences, approximately 96% of them singletons. Material: CD8+ T cells from PBMCs. The source is a human donor with Susac syndrome.

J is TRBJ2-3 and V is TRBV7-2; no definite D call. From germline, CDR1 is SGHTA and CDR2 FQGNSA. CDR3 length: 13 amino acids. Trimming took 3 bases from V and 6 from J, leaving 10 bases between them. CDR3 DNA: TGTGCCAGCAGCTTCGCGGTAGGCGATACGCAGTATTTT. This codes for CASSFAVGDTQYF.

This rearrangement joins TRBV10-3 to TRBJ2-1, with 8 positions matching TRBD2. CDR3 length equals 14 residues. Trimming took 9 bases from V and 2 from J; bases not matched to a gene: 6. CDR1 is ENHRY, CDR2 SYGVKD, per germline. Written as DNA, the CDR3 is TGTGCCATGGCTAACGGGGGGGCCTACAATGAGCAGTTCTTC. Its protein is CAMANGGAYNEQFF.

The J gene is TRBJ1-1, the V gene TRBV6-2 or TRBV6-3, with D perhaps matching TRBD1 (5 bases). Germline CDR1 MNHEY, CDR2 SVGEGT. V was cut by 2 bases and J by 0 bases, with 16 bases left in between. This CDR3 has 17 amino acids. CDR3: CASSYPSGAGMNTEAFF. The DNA for the CDR3 is TGTGCCAGCAGTTACCCATCCGGGGCAGGGATGAACACTGAAGCTTTCTTT.

The chain uses TRBV20-1 and TRBJ1-6; D perhaps matches TRBD1 (6 bases). Germline V gives CDR1 DFQATT, CDR2 SNEGSKA (reference sequence). CDR3 length: 13 amino acids. V lost 8 bases and J lost 7, with 15 bases in between. CDR3 residues: CSRPGGHNSPLHF. The DNA for the CDR3 is TGCAGTCGGCCCGGGGGGCACAATTCACCCCTCCACTTT.

The chain links TRBV6-5 to TRBJ1-5; 8 nucleotides match TRBD1. Germline V gene lookup returns CDR1 MNHEY and CDR2 SVGAGI. Trimming at V came to 5 bases and at J to 1 base, leaving 4 bases not matched to a gene. The CDR3 spans 15 residues. CDR3 amino acids: CASSRDRQSNQPQHF. Here the CDR3 DNA reads TGTGCCAGCAGTCGGGACAGGCAAAGCAATCAGCCCCAGCATTTT.

The rearrangement uses TRBV2 and TRBJ2-5; D is perhaps TRBD2 (5 bases). V shed 8 bases and J shed 5 bases, with 9 bases lying between them. The CDR3 runs to 11 residues. The germline CDR1 and CDR2 sequences are SNHLY and FYNNEI. The CDR3 region is CASEGMETQYF. DNA of the CDR3: TGTGCCAGCGAGGGAATGGAGACCCAGTACTTC.

This chain's CDR3 is CAWSIGTSYEQYF. The CDR3 nucleotides are TGTGCCTGGAGTATAGGGACCTCCTACGAGCAGTACTTC. The chain is built from TRBV30 and TRBJ2-7; possibly TRBD1 or TRBD2 for D (5 bases each). Between the trimmed V and J ends, which lost 2 bases and 0 bases, there was a span of 8 bases. Germline CDR1 reads GTSNPN; CDR2 reads SVGIG (reference sequence). CDR3 length equals 13 residues.

This chain uses TRBV5-1 with TRBJ2-5, with a tentative D call TRBD2 (5 bases). V was clipped by 4 bases and J by 5 bases, with 15 bases between them. This CDR3 spans 14 amino acids. Germline CDR1 SGHRS, CDR2 YFSETQ. This CDR3 is CASSPGLERETQYF. For the CDR3, the DNA is TGCGCCAGCAGCCCCGGACTGGAGCGGGAGACCCAGTACTTC.